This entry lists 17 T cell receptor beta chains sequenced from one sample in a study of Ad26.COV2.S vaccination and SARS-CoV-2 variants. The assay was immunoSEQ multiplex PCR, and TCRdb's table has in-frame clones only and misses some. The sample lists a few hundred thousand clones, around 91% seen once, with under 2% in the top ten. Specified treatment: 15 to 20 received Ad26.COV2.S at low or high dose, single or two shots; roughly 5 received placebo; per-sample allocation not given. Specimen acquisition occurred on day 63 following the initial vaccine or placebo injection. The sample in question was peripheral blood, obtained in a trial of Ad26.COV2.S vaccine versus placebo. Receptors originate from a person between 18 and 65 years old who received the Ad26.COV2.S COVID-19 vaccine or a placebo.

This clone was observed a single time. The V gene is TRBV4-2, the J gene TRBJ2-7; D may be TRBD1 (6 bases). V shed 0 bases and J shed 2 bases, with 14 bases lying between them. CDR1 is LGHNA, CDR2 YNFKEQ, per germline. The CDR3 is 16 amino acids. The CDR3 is CASSQDLRGTAYEQYF. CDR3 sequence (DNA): TGTGCCAGCAGCCAAGATCTGAGGGGGACCGCCTACGAGCAGTACTTC.

Written as DNA, the CDR3 is TGCAGCGTTGAGGCTAGCGGGAGAATCGGCGACACCGGGGAGCTGTTTTTT. This translates into CSVEASGRIGDTGELFF. The chain has TRBV29-1 and TRBJ2-2, with 10 bases lining up with TRBD2. Per germline, CDR1 SQVTM and CDR2 ANQGSEA. The V gene end was trimmed by 3 bases and the J gene end by 3 bases; junction bases not matched to a gene: 10. The CDR3 spans 17 residues.

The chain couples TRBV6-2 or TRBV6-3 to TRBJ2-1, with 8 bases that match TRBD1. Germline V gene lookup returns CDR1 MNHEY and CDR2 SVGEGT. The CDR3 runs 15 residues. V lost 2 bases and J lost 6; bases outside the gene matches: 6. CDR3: CASSYDHRGVNEQFF. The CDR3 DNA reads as TGTGCCAGCAGTTACGACCACAGGGGGGTCAATGAGCAGTTCTTC.

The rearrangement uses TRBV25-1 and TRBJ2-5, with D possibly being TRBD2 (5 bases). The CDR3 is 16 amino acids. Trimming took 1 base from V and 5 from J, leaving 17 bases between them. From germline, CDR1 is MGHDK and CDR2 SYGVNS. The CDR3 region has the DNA TGTGCCAGCAGTGAATTGGGGATTGTGGGCGGGGAGACCCAGTACTTC. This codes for CASSELGIVGGETQYF.

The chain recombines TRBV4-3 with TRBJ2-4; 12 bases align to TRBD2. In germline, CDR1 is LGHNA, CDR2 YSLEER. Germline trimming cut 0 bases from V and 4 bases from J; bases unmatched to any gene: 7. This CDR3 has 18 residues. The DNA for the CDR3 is TGCGCCAGCAGCCAAGATCATCTAGCGGGAGGGACGAAAAACATTCAGTACTTC. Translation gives CASSQDHLAGGTKNIQYF.

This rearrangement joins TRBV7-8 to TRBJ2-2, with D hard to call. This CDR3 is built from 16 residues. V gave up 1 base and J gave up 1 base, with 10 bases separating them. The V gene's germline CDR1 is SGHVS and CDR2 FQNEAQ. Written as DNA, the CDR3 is TGTGCCAGCAGCTTAGGGTCAGTAGGGAACACCGGGGAGCTGTTTTTT. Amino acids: CASSLGSVGNTGELFF.

The CDR3 is CASSQDGQQPQHF. The CDR3, as DNA: TGTGCCAGCAGCCAAGATGGGCAGCAGCCCCAGCATTTT. The V gene is TRBV3-1 (or the pseudogene TRBV3-2), the J gene TRBJ1-5; D is unclear. CDR1 LGHDT and CDR2 YNNKEL come from the germline V gene (reference sequence). CDR3 length: 13 amino acids. With 0 bases removed from V and 7 bases from J, the gap between germline ends came to 7 bases.

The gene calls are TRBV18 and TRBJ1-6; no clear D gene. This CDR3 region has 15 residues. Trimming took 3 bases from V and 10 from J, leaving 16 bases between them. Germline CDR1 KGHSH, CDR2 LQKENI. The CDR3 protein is CASSPSGGSVSPLHF. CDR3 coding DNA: TGTGCCAGCTCACCTTCGGGAGGTTCTGTCTCACCCCTCCACTTT.

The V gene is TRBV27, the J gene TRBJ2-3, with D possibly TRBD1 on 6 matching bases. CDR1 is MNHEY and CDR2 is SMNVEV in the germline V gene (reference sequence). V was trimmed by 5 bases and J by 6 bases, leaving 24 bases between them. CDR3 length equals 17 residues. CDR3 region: CASSRAGALPVGDTQYF. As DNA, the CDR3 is TGTGCCAGCAGTAGGGCAGGGGCCCTCCCGGTCGGGGATACGCAGTATTTT.

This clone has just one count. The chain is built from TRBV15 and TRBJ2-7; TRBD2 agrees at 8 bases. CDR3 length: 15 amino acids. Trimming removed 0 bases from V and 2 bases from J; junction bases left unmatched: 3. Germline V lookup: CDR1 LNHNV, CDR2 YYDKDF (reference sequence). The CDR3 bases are TGTGCCACCAGCAGAGATCAGCGGGAGCCCTACGAGCAGTACTTC. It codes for CATSRDQREPYEQYF.

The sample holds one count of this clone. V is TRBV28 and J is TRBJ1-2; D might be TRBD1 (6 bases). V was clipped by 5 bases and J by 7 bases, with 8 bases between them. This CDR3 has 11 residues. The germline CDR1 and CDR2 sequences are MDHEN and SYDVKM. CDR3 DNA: TGTGCCAGCAGTCTCAGGGGTGGCTACACCTTC. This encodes CASSLRGGYTF.

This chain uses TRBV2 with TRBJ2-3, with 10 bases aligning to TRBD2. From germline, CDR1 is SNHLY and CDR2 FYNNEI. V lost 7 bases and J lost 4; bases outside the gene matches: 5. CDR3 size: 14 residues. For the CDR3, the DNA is TGTGCCAGCATAGCGGGAGGCCGGTCAGATACGCAGTATTTT. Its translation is CASIAGGRSDTQYF.

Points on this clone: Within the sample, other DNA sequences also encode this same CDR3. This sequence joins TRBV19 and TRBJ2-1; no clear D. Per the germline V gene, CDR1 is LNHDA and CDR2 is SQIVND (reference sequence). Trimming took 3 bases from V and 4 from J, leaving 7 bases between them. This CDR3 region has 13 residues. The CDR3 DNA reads TGTGCCAGTAGTATTACGGATTACAATGAGCAGTTCTTC. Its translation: CASSITDYNEQFF.

CDR3 sequence reads: CASRTEGNTIYF. For the CDR3, the DNA is TGTGCCAGCAGAACGGAAGGAAACACCATATATTTT. The V gene is TRBV12-3 or TRBV12-4, the J gene TRBJ1-3; D gene ambiguous. V dropped 6 bases and J dropped 4 bases, with 7 bases sitting between them. The CDR3 has 12 amino acids.

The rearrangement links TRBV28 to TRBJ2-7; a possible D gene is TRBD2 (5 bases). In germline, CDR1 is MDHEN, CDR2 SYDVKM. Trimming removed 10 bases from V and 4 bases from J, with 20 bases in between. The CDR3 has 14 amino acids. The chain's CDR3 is CATKEEDFYYEQYF. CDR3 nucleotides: TGTGCCACCAAAGAGGAGGACTTCTATTACGAGCAGTACTTC.

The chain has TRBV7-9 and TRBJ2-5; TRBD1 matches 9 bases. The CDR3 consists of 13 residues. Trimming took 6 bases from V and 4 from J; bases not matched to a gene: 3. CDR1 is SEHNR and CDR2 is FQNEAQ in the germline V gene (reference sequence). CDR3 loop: CASRQGATETQYF. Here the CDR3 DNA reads TGTGCCAGCAGACAGGGGGCGACAGAGACCCAGTACTTC.

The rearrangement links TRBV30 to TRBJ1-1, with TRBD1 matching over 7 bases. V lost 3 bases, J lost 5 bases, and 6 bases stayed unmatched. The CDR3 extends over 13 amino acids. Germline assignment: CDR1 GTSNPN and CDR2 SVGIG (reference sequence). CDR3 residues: CAWRSTGHTEAFF. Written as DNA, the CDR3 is TGTGCCTGGAGGTCGACAGGGCATACTGAAGCTTTCTTT.